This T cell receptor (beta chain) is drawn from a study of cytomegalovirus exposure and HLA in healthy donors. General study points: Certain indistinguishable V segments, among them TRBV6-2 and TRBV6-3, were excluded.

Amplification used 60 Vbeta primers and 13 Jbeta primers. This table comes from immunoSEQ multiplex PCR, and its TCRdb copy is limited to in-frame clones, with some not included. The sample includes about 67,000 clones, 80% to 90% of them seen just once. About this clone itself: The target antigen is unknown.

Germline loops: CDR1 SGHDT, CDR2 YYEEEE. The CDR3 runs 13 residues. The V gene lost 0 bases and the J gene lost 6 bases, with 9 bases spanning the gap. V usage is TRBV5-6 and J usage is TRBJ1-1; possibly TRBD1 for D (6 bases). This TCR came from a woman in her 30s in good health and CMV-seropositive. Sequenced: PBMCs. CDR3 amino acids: CASSLAGASEAFF. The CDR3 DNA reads TGTGCCAGCAGCTTGGCAGGGGCGTCTGAAGCTTTCTTT.